Reported below is one TCR beta chain. The antigen remains unidentified. This specimen comes from a study of T cell responses to AZD1222 COVID-19 vaccine. Produced via immunoSEQ multiplex PCR; TCRdb's table is partial and in-frame only. The sample yields about 140,000 clones, approximately 90% seen once. The germline V gene encodes CDR1 SGHRS and CDR2 YFSETQ. The CDR3 loop spans 15 amino acids. The J segment lost 5 bases and the V segment lost 4 bases, leaving 7 bases of the junction unmatched. General study points: Repertoire sampling happened only post peak T cell response.

The sequences come from peripheral blood, collected 28 days after the second AZD1222 dose. This TCR came from an adult who received the AZD1222 COVID-19 vaccine. The chain uses TRBV5-1 and TRBJ2-5, with 11 positions matching TRBD2. As DNA, the CDR3 is TGCGCCAGCAGCCTCGGGGTAGCGGGAGGGGAGACCCAGTACTTC. Its protein is CASSLGVAGGETQYF.